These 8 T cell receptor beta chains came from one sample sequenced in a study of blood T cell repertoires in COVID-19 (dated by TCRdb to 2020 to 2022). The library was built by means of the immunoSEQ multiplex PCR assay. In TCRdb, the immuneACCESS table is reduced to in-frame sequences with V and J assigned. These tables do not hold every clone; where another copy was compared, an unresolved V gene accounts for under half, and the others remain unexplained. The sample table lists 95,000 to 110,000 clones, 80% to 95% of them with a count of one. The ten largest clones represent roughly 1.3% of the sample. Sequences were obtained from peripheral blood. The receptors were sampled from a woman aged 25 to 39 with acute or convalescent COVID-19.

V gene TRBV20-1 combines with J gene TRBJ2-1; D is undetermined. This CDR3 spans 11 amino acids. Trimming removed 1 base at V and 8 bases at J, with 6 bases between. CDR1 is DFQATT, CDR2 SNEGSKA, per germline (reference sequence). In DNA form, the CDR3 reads TGCAGTGCTAGAGGGCTCGATGAGCAGTTCTTC. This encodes CSARGLDEQFF.

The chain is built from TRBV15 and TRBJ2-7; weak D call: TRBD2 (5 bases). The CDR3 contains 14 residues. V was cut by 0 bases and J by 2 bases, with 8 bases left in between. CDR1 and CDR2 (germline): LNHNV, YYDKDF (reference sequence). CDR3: CATSRDRAAYEQYF. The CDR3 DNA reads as TGTGCCACCAGCAGAGATCGAGCGGCCTACGAGCAGTACTTC.

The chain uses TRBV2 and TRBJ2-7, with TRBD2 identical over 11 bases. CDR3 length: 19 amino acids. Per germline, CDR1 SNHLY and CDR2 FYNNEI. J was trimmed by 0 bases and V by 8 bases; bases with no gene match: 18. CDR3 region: CASWGQAFLAGGLSYEQYF. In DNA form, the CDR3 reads TGTGCCAGCTGGGGCCAAGCCTTCCTAGCGGGGGGCCTCTCCTACGAGCAGTACTTC. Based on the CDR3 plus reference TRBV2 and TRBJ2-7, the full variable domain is EPEVTQTPSHQVTQMGQEVILRCVPISNHLYFYWYRQILGQKVEFLVSFYNNEISEKSEIFDDQFSVERPDGSNFTLKIRSTKLEDSAMYFCASWGQAFLAGGLSYEQYFGPGTRLTVT.

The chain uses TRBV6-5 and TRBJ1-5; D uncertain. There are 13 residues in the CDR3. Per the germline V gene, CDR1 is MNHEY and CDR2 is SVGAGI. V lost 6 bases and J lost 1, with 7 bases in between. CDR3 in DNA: TGTGCCAGCAGCCCCGGGAGCAATCAGCCCCAGCATTTT. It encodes CASSPGSNQPQHF.

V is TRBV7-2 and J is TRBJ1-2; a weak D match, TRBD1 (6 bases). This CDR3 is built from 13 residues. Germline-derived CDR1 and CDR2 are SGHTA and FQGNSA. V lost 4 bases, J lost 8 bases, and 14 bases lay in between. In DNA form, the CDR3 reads TGTGCCAGCAGCTCGAACAGGGTCGGGGGCTACACCTTC. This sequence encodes CASSSNRVGGYTF.

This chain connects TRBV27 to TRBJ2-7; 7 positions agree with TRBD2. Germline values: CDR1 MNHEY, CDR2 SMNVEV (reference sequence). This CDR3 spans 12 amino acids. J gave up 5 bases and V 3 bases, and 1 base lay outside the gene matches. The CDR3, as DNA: TGTGCCAGCAGTTTGGGGGGGGACGAGCAGTACTTC. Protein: CASSLGGDEQYF.

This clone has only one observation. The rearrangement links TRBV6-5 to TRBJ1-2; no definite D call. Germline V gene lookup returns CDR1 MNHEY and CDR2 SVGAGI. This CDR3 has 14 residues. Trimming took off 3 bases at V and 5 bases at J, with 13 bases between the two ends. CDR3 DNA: TGTGCCAGCAGTTATTCAGTGGCATCTTATGGCTACACCTTC. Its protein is CASSYSVASYGYTF.

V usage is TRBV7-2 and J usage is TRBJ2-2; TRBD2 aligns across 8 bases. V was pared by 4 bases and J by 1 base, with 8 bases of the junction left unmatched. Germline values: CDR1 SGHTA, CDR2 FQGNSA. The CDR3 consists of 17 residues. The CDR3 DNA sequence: TGTGCCAGCAGCTCCGCCTTGAGCGGGGGGAACACCGGGGAGCTGTTTTTT. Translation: CASSSALSGGNTGELFF.